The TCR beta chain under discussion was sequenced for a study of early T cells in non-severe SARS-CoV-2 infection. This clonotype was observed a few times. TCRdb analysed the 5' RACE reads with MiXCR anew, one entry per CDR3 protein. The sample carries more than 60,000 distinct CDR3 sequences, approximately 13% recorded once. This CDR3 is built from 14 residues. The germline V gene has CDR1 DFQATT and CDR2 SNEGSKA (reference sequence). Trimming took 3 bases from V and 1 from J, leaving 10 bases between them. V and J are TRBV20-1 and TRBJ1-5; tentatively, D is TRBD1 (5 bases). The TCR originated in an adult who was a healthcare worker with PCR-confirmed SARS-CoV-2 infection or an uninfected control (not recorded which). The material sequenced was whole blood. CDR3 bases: TGCAGTGCTAGGATCGGGGGGAGCAATCAGCCCCAGCATTTT. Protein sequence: CSARIGGSNQPQHF.